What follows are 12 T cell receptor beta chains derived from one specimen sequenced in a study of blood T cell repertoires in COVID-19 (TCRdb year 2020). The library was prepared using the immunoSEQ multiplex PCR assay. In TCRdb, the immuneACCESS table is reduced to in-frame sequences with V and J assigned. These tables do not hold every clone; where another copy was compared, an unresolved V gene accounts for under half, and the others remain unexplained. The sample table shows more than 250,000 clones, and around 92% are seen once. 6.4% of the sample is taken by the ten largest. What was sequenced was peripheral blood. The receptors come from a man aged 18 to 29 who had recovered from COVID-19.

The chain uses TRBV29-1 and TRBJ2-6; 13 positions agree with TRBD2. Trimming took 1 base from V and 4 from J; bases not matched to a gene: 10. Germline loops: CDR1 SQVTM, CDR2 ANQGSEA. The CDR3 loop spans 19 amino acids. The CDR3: CSVEGTSGRDKGGANVLTF. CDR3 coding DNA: TGCAGCGTTGAAGGCACTAGCGGGAGGGATAAGGGGGGGGCCAACGTCCTGACTTTC.

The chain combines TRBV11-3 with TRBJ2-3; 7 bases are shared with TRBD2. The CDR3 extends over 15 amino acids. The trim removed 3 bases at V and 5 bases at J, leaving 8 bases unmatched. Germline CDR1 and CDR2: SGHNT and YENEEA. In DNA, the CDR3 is TGTGCCAGCAGCTTTGGGGGGAGGGCCAAAGATACGCAGTATTTT. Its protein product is CASSFGGRAKDTQYF.

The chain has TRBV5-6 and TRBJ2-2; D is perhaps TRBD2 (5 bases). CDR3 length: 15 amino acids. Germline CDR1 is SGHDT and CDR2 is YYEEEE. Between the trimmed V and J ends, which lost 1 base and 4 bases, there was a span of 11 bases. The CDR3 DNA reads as TGTGCCAGCAGCTTGACGGGAACAGTCACCGGGGAGCTGTTTTTT. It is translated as CASSLTGTVTGELFF. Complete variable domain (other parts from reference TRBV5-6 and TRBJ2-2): DAGVTQSPTHLIKTRGQQVTLRCSPKSGHDTVSWYQQALGQGPQFIFQYYEEEERQRGNFPDRFSGHQFPNYSSELNVNALLLGDSALYLCASSLTGTVTGELFFGEGSRLTVL.

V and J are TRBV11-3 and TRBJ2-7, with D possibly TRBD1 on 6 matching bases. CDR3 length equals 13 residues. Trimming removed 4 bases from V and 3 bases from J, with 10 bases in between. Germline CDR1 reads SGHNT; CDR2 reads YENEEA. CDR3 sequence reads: CASSSRDNYEQYF. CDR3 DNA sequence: TGTGCCAGCAGCTCCCGGGACAACTACGAGCAGTACTTC.

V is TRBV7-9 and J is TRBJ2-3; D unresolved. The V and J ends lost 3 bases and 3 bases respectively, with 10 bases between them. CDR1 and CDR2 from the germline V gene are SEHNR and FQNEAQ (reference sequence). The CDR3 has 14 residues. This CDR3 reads CASSLGPATDTQYF. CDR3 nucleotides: TGTGCCAGCAGCTTGGGCCCCGCAACAGATACGCAGTATTTT.

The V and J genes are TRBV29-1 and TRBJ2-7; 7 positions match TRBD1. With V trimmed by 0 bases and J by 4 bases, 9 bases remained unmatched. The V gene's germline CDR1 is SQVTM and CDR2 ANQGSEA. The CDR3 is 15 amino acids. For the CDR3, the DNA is TGCAGCGTTGAAGAGGGCACAGGGGAAGGGTACGAGCAGTACTTC. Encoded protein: CSVEEGTGEGYEQYF.

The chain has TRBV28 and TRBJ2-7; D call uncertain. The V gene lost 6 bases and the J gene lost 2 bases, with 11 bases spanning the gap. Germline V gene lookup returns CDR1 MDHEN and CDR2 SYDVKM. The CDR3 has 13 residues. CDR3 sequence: CASRHFITYEQYF. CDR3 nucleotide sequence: TGTGCCAGCAGGCACTTCATTACCTACGAGCAGTACTTC.

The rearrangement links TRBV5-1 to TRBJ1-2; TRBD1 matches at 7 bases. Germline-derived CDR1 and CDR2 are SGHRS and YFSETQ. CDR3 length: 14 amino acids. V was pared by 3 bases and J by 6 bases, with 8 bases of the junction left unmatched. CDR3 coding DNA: TGCGCCAGCAGCTCAGGGGACAGTTGGAATGGCTACACCTTC. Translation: CASSSGDSWNGYTF.

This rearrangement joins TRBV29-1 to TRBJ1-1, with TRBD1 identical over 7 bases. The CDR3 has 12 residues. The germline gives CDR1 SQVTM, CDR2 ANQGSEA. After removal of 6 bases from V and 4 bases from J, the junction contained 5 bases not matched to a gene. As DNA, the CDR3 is TGCAGCGTCACGGCAGGGGGCACTGAAGCTTTCTTT. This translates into CSVTAGGTEAFF. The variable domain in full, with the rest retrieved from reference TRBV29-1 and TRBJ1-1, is SAVISQKPSRDICQRGTSLTIQCQVDSQVTMMFWYRQQPGQSLTLIATANQGSEATYESGFVIDKFPISRPNLTFSTLTVSNMSPEDSSIYLCSVTAGGTEAFFGQGTRLTVV.

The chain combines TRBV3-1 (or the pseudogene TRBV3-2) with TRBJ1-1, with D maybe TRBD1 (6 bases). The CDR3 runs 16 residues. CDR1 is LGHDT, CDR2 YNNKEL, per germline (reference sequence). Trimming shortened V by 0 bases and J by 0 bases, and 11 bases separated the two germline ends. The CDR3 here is CASSQESGVMNTEAFF. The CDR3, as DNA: TGTGCCAGCAGCCAAGAATCAGGGGTGATGAACACTGAAGCTTTCTTT.

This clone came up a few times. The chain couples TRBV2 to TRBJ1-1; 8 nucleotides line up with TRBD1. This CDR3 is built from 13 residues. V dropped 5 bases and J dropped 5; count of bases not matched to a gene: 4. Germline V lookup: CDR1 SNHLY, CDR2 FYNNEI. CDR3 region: CASSPRGQTEAFF. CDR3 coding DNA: TGTGCCAGCAGTCCCAGGGGGCAAACTGAAGCTTTCTTT.

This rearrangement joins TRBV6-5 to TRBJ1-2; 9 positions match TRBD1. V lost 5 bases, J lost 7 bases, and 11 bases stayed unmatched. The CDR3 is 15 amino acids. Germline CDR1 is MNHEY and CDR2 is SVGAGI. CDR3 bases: TGTGCCAGCAGTACTCGGGGACAGGGAACTCGTGGCTACACCTTC. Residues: CASSTRGQGTRGYTF.